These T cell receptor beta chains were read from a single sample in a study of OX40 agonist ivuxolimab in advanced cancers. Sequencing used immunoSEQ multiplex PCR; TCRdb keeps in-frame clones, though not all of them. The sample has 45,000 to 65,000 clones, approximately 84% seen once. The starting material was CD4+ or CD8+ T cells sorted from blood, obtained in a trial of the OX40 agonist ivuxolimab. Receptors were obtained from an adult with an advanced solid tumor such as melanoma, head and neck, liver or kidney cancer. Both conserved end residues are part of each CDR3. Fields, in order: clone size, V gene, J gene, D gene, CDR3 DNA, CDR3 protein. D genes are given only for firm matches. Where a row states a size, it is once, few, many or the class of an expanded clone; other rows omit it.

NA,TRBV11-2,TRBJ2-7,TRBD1,TGTGCCAGCAGCTTATCTGGGACAGGGACTCCCTACGAGCAGTACTTC,CASSLSGTGTPYEQYF
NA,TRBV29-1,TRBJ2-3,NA,TGCAGCGTTGAAGCGGGCACAGATACGCAGTATTTT,CSVEAGTDTQYF
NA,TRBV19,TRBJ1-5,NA,TGTGCCAGTAGGGTAAACAGGGTACCCGGTCAGCCCCAGCATTTT,CASRVNRVPGQPQHF
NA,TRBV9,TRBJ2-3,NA,TGTGCCAGCAGCGTCTCCCCACGGCCCACAGATACGCAGTATTTT,CASSVSPRPTDTQYF
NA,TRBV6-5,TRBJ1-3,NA,TGTGCCAGCAGTACGGTTTCTGGAAACACCATATATTTT,CASSTVSGNTIYF
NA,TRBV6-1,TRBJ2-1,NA,TGTGCCAGCAGTGAATGGATAGGCAATGAGCAGTTCTTC,CASSEWIGNEQFF
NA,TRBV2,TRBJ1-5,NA,TGTGCCAGCAGGGCGGGGGCGTTTAGCAATCAGCCCCAGCATTTT,CASRAGAFSNQPQHF
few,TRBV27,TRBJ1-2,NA,TGTGCCAGCAGTTTCCAGGGGAGAGGCTACACCTTC,CASSFQGRGYTF
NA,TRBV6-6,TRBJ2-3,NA,TGTGCCAGCAAGAGGAGAGGGGAAGGAGATACGCAGTATTTT,CASKRRGEGDTQYF
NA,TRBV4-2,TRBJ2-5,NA,TGTGCCAGCAGCCAATCCGAGAGGGTAGCCGACGAGACCCAGTACTTC,CASSQSERVADETQYF
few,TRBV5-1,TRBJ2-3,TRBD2,TGCGCCAGCAGTCGAGGACTAGCGGGAGCAGATACGCAGTATTTT,CASSRGLAGADTQYF
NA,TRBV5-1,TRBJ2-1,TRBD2,TGCGCCAGCAGCCCACCGACTAGCGGGACCTACAATGAGCAGTTCTTC,CASSPPTSGTYNEQFF
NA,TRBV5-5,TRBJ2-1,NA,TGTGCCAGCAGCAGCCCTCTTGGAGCGGTAGGGGGAGGAGAGCAGTTCTTC,CASSSPLGAVGGGEQFF
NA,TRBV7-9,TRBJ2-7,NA,TGTGCCAGCAGCTTAGGTCAGACTCTTTACGAGCAGTACTTC,CASSLGQTLYEQYF
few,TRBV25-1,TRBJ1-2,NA,TGTGCCAGCAGTGTATGGGGTGGCTACACCTTC,CASSVWGGYTF
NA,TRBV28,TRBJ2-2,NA,TGTGCCAGCAGTTCCGGGACGGCCATTAGGGTCACCGGGGAGCTGTTTTTT,CASSSGTAIRVTGELFF
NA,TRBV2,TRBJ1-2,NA,TGTGCCAGCAGTGAACAGGGTAACTATGGCTACACCTTC,CASSEQGNYGYTF
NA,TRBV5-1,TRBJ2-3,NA,TGCGCCAGCAGCTTGGACAGGAGCACAGATACGCAGTATTTT,CASSLDRSTDTQYF
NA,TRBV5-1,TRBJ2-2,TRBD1,TGCGCCAGCAGCGAAAGAAGGGACAGGAACACCGGGGAGCTGTTTTTT,CASSERRDRNTGELFF
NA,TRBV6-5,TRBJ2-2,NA,TGTGCCAGCAGTTACAGGGAAGTGGCCGGGGAGCTGTTTTTT,CASSYREVAGELFF
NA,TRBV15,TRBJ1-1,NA,TGTGCCACCCGTCGGCAGTCCAACACTGAAGCTTTCTTT,CATRRQSNTEAFF
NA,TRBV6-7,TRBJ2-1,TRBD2,TGTGCCAGCAGTTTAGCGGGAGAGGGAAATGAGCAGTTCTTC,CASSLAGEGNEQFF
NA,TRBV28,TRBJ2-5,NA,TGTGCCAGCAGAGCCCAAGAGACCCAGTACTTC,CASRAQETQYF
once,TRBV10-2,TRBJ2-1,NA,TGCGCCAGCAGGAAACAGGGAGAGCAGTTCTTC,CASRKQGEQFF